These 22 T cell receptor beta chains were sequenced from one sample in a study of blood T cell repertoires in COVID-19. The table came from immunoSEQ multiplex PCR; TCRdb's copy has only in-frame clones and leaves some out. This sample has 250,000 or so clones, with approximately 90% found just once. Input material: peripheral blood. The receptors shown here come from a woman in her thirties or forties who had recovered from COVID-19.

The V gene is TRBV7-9, the J gene TRBJ1-2; D not resolved. Per germline, CDR1 SEHNR and CDR2 FQNEAQ (reference sequence). Trimming shortened V by 2 bases and J by 1 base, and 8 bases separated the two germline ends. The CDR3 is 14 residues long. The CDR3 sequence is CASSLLPGNYGYTF. The CDR3 bases are TGTGCCAGCAGCTTATTGCCGGGTAACTATGGCTACACCTTC. The complete variable domain, with remaining parts taken from reference TRBV7-9 and TRBJ1-2, reads DTGVSQNPRHKITKRGQNVTFRCDPISEHNRLYWYRQTLGQGPEFLTYFQNEAQLEKSRLLSDRFSAERPKGSFSTLEIQRTEQGDSAMYLCASSLLPGNYGYTFGSGTRLTVV.

The chain combines TRBV11-3 with TRBJ2-1, with 10 bases lining up with TRBD2. Trimming at V came to 5 bases and at J to 4 bases, leaving 8 bases not matched to a gene. CDR1 is SGHNT and CDR2 is YENEEA in the germline V gene. The CDR3 runs to 16 residues. The CDR3 coding sequence is TGTGCCAGCAGCCCCAGCGGGAGGGCCGGGTACAATGAGCAGTTCTTC. As protein: CASSPSGRAGYNEQFF.

This chain connects TRBV14 to TRBJ2-3; perhaps TRBD2 as D (6 bases). The length of the CDR3 is 20 residues. V was clipped by 0 bases and J by 0 bases, with 22 bases between them. CDR1 SGHDN and CDR2 FVKESK come from the germline V gene. CDR3 nucleotide sequence: TGTGCCAGCAGCCAAGATTCTTTGCTTAGCGGACCGACTAGCACAGATACGCAGTATTTT. Translating it yields CASSQDSLLSGPTSTDTQYF. The full variable domain, in which reference TRBV14 and TRBJ2-3 provide the parts outside the CDR3, is EAGVTQFPSHSVIEKGQTVTLRCDPISGHDNLYWYRRVMGKEIKFLLHFVKESKQDESGMPNNRFLAERTGGTYSTLKVQPAELEDSGVYFCASSQDSLLSGPTSTDTQYFGPGTRLTVL.

The chain links TRBV11-2 to TRBJ2-2, with D possibly matching TRBD2 (7 bases). V was pared by 3 bases and J by 6 bases, with 23 bases between. In germline, CDR1 is SGHAT, CDR2 FQNNGV. The CDR3 length is 18 residues. CDR3 in amino acids: CASSFFGQWGGASGELFF. The CDR3, as DNA: TGTGCCAGCAGCTTCTTTGGGCAATGGGGGGGCGCGTCCGGGGAGCTGTTTTTT.

V is TRBV6-6 and J is TRBJ1-6; no clear D. The germline V gene has CDR1 MNHNY and CDR2 SVGAGI (reference sequence). The CDR3 length is 14 residues. The ends were cut back, 6 bases at V and 9 bases at J, with 15 bases in the middle. The CDR3 nucleotides are TGTGCCAGCAGCCCCGCGGGCAAAACTTCACCCCTCCACTTT. It is translated as CASSPAGKTSPLHF.

The rearrangement uses TRBV30 and TRBJ1-5; weak D call: TRBD1 (5 bases). Trimming cost V 5 bases and J 6 bases, with 17 bases left between them. The CDR3 is 14 residues long. Germline values: CDR1 GTSNPN, CDR2 SVGIG (reference sequence). In DNA form, the CDR3 reads TGTGCCTGGGGTAGACAGTCCTTAGGTCAGCCCCAGCATTTT. Translating gives CAWGRQSLGQPQHF.

The CDR3, as DNA: TGTGCCAGCAGCTGGGCCCTCAACTATGGCTACACCTTC. Its protein product is CASSWALNYGYTF. This chain joins TRBV7-9 and TRBJ1-2; the D is unclear. This CDR3 has 13 residues. Per the germline V gene, CDR1 is SEHNR and CDR2 is FQNEAQ (reference sequence). Trimming took off 4 bases at V and 2 bases at J, with 8 bases between the two ends.

This clone was found once. This chain links TRBV4-3 with TRBJ2-2, with D unclear. The CDR3 runs to 14 residues. The germline gives CDR1 LGHNA, CDR2 YSLEER. Trimming cost V 4 bases and J 5 bases, with 11 bases left between them. The chain's CDR3 is CASSPIGRTGELFF. The CDR3 bases are TGCGCCAGCAGCCCCATAGGCAGGACCGGGGAGCTGTTTTTT.

This clone turned up a few times. Other DNA sequences in this sample translate to the same CDR3. The gene calls are TRBV7-8 and TRBJ2-7; no clear D gene. CDR3 size: 13 residues. Germline CDR1 reads SGHVS; CDR2 reads FQNEAQ. The V end lost 1 base, the J end lost 6 bases, and 10 bases lay between the germline ends. For the CDR3, the DNA is TGTGCCAGCAGCTTAGAGGTGGCAGGCGAGCAGTACGTC. It specifies CASSLEVAGEQYV.

The J gene is TRBJ2-1, the V gene TRBV12-5; 11 bases fit TRBD2. V gave up 6 bases and J gave up 7 bases; unmatched junction bases: 5. CDR3 length: 14 amino acids. Germline CDR1 is LGHNT and CDR2 is FRNRAP. CDR3 region: CASGLRTSGNEQFF. In nucleotides, the CDR3 is TGTGCTAGTGGACTACGGACTAGCGGGAATGAGCAGTTCTTC.

This chain uses TRBV6-6 with TRBJ2-5; D possibly corresponds to TRBD1 (5 bases). This CDR3 spans 13 amino acids. Trimming pared 6 bases from V and 2 bases from J, leaving 10 bases between. Germline CDR1 and CDR2: MNHNY and SVGAGI (reference sequence). The CDR3 DNA follows: TGTGCCAGCAGCCCAGACAGACAAGAGACCCAGTACTTC. The encoded protein is CASSPDRQETQYF.

With regard to this clone: Because the CDR3 is missing its conserved closing phenylalanine or tryptophan, this is likely a read error. No DNA is shown, since the ends of the CDR3 on it are uncertain; the CDR3 is the one TCRdb lists. The V gene is TRBV27, the J gene TRBJ1-2; the table's D gene call, TRBD1, was not cross checked with the DNA. Germline lookup yields CDR1 MNHEY and CDR2 SMNVEV (reference sequence). The CDR3 contains 10 residues when both ends are counted. CDR3 in amino acids: CASSSPTVLR.

This rearrangement joins TRBV10-3 to TRBJ1-6, with 7 bases identical to TRBD1. This CDR3 has 13 amino acids. The germline V gene has CDR1 ENHRY and CDR2 SYGVKD. V trimming: 10 bases; J trimming: 5 bases; junction bases outside the gene matches: 5. As DNA, the CDR3 is TGTGCCAGCACAGGGGACGATAATTCACCCCTCCACTTT. It is translated as CASTGDDNSPLHF.

The chain uses TRBV4-2 and TRBJ2-2; possibly TRBD1 for D (6 bases). The V end was cut by 5 bases, the J end by 10 bases, with 8 bases between. Germline assignment: CDR1 LGHNA and CDR2 YNFKEQ. CDR3 length equals 11 residues. CDR3 bases: TGTGCCAGCAGCGCAGGGGTGGAGCTGTTTTTT. This codes for CASSAGVELFF.

The chain joins TRBV9 to TRBJ1-2, with a weak D call TRBD1 (6 bases). Germline CDR1 is SGDLS and CDR2 is YYNGEE. Trimming left V 4 bases short and J 8 bases short, with 18 bases between. This CDR3 region has 14 residues. The CDR3 DNA follows: TGTGCCAGCAGCCGCCTTGGGGGCCCGGGGGGCTACACCTTC. This translates into CASSRLGGPGGYTF. Variable domain in full (rest from reference TRBV9 and TRBJ1-2): DSGVTQTPKHLITATGQRVTLRCSPRSGDLSVYWYQQSLDQGLQFLIQYYNGEERAKGNILERFSAQQFPDLHSELNLSSLELGDSALYFCASSRLGGPGGYTFGSGTRLTVV.

J is TRBJ1-4 and V is TRBV5-6; 8 bases line up with TRBD1. The junction had 6 bases not matched to a gene; V was cut back by 4 bases and J by 7 bases. The CDR3 is made up of 14 amino acids. Looked up from germline, CDR1 is SGHDT and CDR2 is YYEEEE. CDR3 residues: CASSATGGFEKLFF. CDR3 nucleotide sequence: TGTGCCAGCAGCGCCACAGGGGGGTTTGAAAAACTGTTTTTT.

This rearrangement joins TRBV5-4 to TRBJ2-3; 7 bases are a match to TRBD2. Germline-derived CDR1 and CDR2 are SGHNT and YYREEE (reference sequence). V was clipped by 4 bases and J by 2 bases; unmatched bases: 10. The CDR3 length is 16 residues. The CDR3 nucleotides read TGTGCCAGCAGCCCGGGGACTACCCTAGACACAGATACGCAGTATTTT. This codes for CASSPGTTLDTDTQYF.

The genes are TRBV29-1 and TRBJ2-1, with 11 bases lining up with TRBD1. Germline lookup yields CDR1 SQVTM and CDR2 ANQGSEA. This CDR3 contains 13 residues. Trimming took 3 bases from V and 8 from J; bases not matched to a gene: 3. CDR3 sequence reads: CSVEGQGVDEQFF. The CDR3 DNA sequence: TGCAGCGTTGAGGGACAGGGGGTCGATGAGCAGTTCTTC.

The chain employs TRBV6-5 and TRBJ2-1, with TRBD2 as a possible D gene (6 bases). Looked up from germline, CDR1 is MNHEY and CDR2 is SVGAGI. The CDR3 spans 13 residues. V was pared by 8 bases and J by 5 bases, with 13 bases between. CDR3 sequence: CASGGTGHNEQFF. As DNA, the CDR3 is TGTGCCAGCGGCGGGACGGGCCACAATGAGCAGTTCTTC.

V gene TRBV5-4 combines with J gene TRBJ1-2; D uncertain. The CDR3 has 15 amino acids. Between the trimmed V and J ends, which lost 3 bases and 1 base, there was a span of 13 bases. Germline V gene data show CDR1 as SGHNT and CDR2 as YYREEE (reference sequence). This CDR3 reads CASSSGGAVNYGYTF. As DNA, the CDR3 is TGTGCCAGCAGCTCGGGAGGTGCCGTTAACTATGGCTACACCTTC.

The chain couples TRBV14 to TRBJ1-2, with a possible D match to TRBD1 (6 bases). Trimming removed 1 base from V and 8 bases from J, with 11 bases in between. There are 13 residues in the CDR3. The germline CDR1 and CDR2 sequences are SGHDN and FVKESK. CDR3 DNA sequence: TGTGCCAGCAGCCAAGCGGGCCAGGGGGGCTACACCTTC. Encoded protein: CASSQAGQGGYTF.

J is TRBJ2-3 and V is TRBV19; tentative D call: TRBD1 (5 bases). V was shortened by 2 bases and J by 8 bases, with 5 bases between the two germline ends. The CDR3 covers 11 residues. Germline lookup yields CDR1 LNHDA and CDR2 SQIVND (reference sequence). CDR3 protein: CASSIRGTQYF. The CDR3, as DNA: TGTGCCAGTAGTATAAGGGGTACGCAGTATTTT.